The T cell receptor beta chain described here comes from a study of T cells after yellow fever vaccination. As for the study in general: For low cell numbers, libraries were made with SMART-Seq v4 Ultra Low Input. Overall study results and limits: Clones that expanded after primary vaccination mostly reappeared after the booster (roughly 96% CD4, about 91% CD8). Researchers noted that a small share of clonotypes showed up in both CD4 and CD8 compartments.

UMIs were added to TCR cDNA along with a universal primer site when it was made by 5'RACE template switching. A single record per CDR3 protein comes from TCRdb applying MiXCR to the 5' RACE reads. The table records some 70,000 distinct CDR3 sequences, just over 6.5% of them present only once. This clonotype was detected only a few times. Its matching antigen is unknown. CDR1 and CDR2 (germline): SGHTA, FQGTGA. The ends were cut back, 5 bases at V and 7 bases at J, with 18 bases in the middle. CDR3 length: 14 amino acids. The clonotype originates from a young man who received the YFV17D yellow fever vaccine. This chain links TRBV7-3 with TRBJ2-7; weak D call: TRBD2 (6 bases). The source material was CD8+ T cells sorted from PBMCs, sampled roughly seven weeks after the first yellow fever vaccination. The DNA of the CDR3 is TGTGCCAGCAGCCCCGTGGGAGGAGCTGGGGAGCAGTACTTC. Translated: CASSPVGGAGEQYF.